This entry features one T cell receptor (beta chain) sequence. This specimen belongs to a study of OX40 agonist ivuxolimab in advanced cancers. There are 12 residues in the CDR3. Germline V gene data show CDR1 as SGHNT and CDR2 as YYREEE (reference sequence). V shed 3 bases and J shed 8 bases, with 11 bases lying between them. Assay: immunoSEQ multiplex PCR; the TCRdb copy retains only in-frame clones and omits some. The sample holds some 98,000 clones, just under 85% seen once. Enrollment shut out patients with autoimmune disease history or systemic immunosuppression. The starting material was CD4+ or CD8+ T cells sorted from blood, obtained in a trial of the OX40 agonist ivuxolimab. This TCR was sampled from an adult with an advanced solid tumor such as melanoma, head and neck, liver or kidney cancer. This chain uses TRBV5-4 with TRBJ1-2, with D hard to call. The CDR3 sequence: CASSSLPKGYTF. CDR3 in DNA: TGTGCCAGCAGCTCGTTACCAAAGGGCTACACCTTC.